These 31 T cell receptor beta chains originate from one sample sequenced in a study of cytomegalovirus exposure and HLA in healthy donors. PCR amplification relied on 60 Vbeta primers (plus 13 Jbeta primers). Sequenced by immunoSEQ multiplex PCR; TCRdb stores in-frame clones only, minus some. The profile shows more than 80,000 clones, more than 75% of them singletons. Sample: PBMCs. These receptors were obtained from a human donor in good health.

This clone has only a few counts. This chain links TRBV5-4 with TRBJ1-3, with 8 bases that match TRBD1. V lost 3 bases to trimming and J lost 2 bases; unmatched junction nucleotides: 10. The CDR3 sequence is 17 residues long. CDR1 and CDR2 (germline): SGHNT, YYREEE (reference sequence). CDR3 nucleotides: TGTGCCAGCAGCTCCAACACAGGGGGTTTAACTGGAAACACCATATATTTT. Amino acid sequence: CASSSNTGGLTGNTIYF.

CDR3 DNA sequence: TGTGCCAGCACCCTAAGCACCGGGGGTAATGAAAAACTGTTTTTT. Amino acids: CASTLSTGGNEKLFF. The rearrangement uses TRBV25-1 and TRBJ1-4; D may be TRBD1 (5 bases). CDR3 length: 15 residues. Germline loops: CDR1 MGHDK, CDR2 SYGVNS. Between the trimmed V and J ends, which lost 7 bases and 4 bases, there was a span of 16 bases.

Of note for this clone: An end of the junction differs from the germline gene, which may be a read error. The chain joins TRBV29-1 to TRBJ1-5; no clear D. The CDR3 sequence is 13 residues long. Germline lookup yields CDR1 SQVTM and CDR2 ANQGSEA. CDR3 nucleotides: TGCAGCGTTGAGACTGTGCGCAACCAGCCCCAGCATTTT. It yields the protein CSVETVRNQPQHF.

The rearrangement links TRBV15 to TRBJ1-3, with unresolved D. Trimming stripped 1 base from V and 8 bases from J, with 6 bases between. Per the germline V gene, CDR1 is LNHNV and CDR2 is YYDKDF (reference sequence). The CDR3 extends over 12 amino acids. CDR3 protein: CATSRGGDTIYF. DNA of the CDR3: TGTGCCACCAGCAGAGGGGGAGACACCATATATTTT.

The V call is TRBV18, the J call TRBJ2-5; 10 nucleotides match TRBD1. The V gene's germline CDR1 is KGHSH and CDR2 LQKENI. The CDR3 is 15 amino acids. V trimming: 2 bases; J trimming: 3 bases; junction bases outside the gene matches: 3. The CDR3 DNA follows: TGTGCCAGCTCACCAGGGACAGGGGTGGAAGAGACCCAGTACTTC. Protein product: CASSPGTGVEETQYF. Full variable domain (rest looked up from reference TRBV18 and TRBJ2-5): NAGVMQNPRHLVRRRGQEARLRCSPMKGHSHVYWYRQLPEEGLKFMVYLQKENIIDESGMPKERFSAEFPKEGPSILRIQQVVRGDSAAYFCASSPGTGVEETQYFGPGTRLLVL.

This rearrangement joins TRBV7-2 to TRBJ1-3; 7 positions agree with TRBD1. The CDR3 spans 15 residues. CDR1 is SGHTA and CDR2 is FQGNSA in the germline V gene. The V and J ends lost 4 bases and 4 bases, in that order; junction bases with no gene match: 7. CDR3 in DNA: TGTGCCAGCAGCTCCACAGGGGCGGCAGGAAACACCATATATTTT. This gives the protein CASSSTGAAGNTIYF.

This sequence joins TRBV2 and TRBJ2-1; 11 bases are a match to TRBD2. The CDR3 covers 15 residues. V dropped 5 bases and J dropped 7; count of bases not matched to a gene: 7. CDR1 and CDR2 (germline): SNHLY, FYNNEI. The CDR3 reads CASSRRLAGGNEQFF. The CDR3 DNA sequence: TGTGCCAGCAGTCGCCGGCTAGCGGGAGGAAATGAGCAGTTCTTC.

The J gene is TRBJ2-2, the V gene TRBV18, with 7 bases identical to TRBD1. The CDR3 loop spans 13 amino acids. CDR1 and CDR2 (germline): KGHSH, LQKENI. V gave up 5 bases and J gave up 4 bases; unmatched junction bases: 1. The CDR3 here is CASSSGGTGELFF. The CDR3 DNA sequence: TGTGCCAGCTCATCAGGGGGCACCGGGGAGCTGTTTTTT. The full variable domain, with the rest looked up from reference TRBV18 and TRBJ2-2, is NAGVMQNPRHLVRRRGQEARLRCSPMKGHSHVYWYRQLPEEGLKFMVYLQKENIIDESGMPKERFSAEFPKEGPSILRIQQVVRGDSAAYFCASSSGGTGELFFGEGSRLTVL.

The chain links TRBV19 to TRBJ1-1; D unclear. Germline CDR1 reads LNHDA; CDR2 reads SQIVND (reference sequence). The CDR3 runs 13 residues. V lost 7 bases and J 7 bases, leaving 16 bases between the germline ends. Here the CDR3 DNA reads TGTGCCAGTAAAGTTCCTGAGAGGAGTGAAGCTTTCTTT. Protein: CASKVPERSEAFF.

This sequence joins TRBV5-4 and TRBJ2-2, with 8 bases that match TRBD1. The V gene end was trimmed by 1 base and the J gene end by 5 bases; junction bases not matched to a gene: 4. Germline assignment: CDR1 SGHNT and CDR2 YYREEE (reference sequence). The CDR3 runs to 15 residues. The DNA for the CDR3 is TGTGCCAGCAGCTTGAGACAGGGGCGTACCGGGGAGCTGTTTTTT. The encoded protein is CASSLRQGRTGELFF.

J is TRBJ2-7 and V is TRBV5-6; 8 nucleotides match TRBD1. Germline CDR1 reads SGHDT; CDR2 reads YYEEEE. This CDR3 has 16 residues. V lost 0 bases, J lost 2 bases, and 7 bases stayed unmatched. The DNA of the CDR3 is TGTGCCAGCAGCTTGGCCCATCAGGGGGCACCCTACGAGCAGTACTTC. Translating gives CASSLAHQGAPYEQYF.

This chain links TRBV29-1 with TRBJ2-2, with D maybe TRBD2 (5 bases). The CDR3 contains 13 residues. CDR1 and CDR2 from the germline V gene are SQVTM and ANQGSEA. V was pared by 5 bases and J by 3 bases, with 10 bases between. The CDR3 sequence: CSVFMRDTGELFF. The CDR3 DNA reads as TGCAGCGTTTTTATGAGGGACACCGGGGAGCTGTTTTTT.

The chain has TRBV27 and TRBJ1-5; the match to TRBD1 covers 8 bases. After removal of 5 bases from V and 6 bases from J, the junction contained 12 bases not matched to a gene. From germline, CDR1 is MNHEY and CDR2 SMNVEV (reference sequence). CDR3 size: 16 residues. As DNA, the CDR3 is TGTGCCAGCAGTCCCCGGCTGACAGGGGAGCCTCAGCCCCAGCATTTT. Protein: CASSPRLTGEPQPQHF.

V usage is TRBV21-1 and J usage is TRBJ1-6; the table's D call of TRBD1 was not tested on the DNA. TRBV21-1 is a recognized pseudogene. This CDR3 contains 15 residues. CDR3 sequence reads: CASSKVSGPGSPLHF. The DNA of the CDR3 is TGTGCCAGCAGCAAGGTTTCAGGCCCAGGTTCACCCCTCCACTTT.

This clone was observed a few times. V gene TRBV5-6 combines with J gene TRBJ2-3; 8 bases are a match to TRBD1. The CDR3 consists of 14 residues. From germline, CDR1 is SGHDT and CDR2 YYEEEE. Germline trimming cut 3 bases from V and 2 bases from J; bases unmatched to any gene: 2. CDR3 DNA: TGTGCCAGCAGCTGGCAGGGGGCCACAGATACGCAGTATTTT. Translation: CASSWQGATDTQYF.

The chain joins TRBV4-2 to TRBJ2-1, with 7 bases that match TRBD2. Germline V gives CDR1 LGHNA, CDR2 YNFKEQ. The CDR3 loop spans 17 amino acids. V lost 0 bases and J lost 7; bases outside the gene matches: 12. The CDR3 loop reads CASSQDLSLAEENEQFF. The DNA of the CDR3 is TGTGCCAGCAGCCAAGATCTGAGCCTAGCGGAGGAGAATGAGCAGTTCTTC.

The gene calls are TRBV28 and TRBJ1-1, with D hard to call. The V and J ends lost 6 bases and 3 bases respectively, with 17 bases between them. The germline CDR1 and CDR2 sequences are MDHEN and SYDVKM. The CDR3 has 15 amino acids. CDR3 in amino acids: CASSTGPHTDTEAFF. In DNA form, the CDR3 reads TGTGCCAGCAGCACCGGCCCCCACACAGACACTGAAGCTTTCTTT.

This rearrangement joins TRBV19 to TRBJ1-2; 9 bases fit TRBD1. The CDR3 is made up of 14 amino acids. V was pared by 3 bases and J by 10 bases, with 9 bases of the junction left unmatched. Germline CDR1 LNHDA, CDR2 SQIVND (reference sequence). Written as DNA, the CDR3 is TGTGCCAGTAGTATTATTCGGGACAGGGCAGACTACACCTTC. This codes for CASSIIRDRADYTF.

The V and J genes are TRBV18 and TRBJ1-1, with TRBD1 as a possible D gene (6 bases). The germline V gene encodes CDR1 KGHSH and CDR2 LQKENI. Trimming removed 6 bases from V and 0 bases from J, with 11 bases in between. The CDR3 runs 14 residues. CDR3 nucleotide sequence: TGTGCCAGCTCGAAAGACAGGATGAACACTGAAGCTTTCTTT. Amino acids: CASSKDRMNTEAFF.

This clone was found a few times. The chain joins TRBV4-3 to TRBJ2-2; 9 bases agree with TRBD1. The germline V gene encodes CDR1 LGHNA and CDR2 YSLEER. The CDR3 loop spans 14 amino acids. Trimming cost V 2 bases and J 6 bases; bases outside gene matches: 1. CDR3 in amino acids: CASSQTGGSGELFF. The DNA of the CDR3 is TGCGCCAGCAGCCAAACAGGGGGCTCCGGGGAGCTGTTTTTT.

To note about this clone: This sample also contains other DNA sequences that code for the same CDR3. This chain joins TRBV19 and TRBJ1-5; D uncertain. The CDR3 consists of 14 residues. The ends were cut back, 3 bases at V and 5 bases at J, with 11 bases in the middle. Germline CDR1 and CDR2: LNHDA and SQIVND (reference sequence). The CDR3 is CASSIHERDQPQHF. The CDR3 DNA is TGTGCCAGTAGTATTCACGAAAGAGATCAGCCCCAGCATTTT.

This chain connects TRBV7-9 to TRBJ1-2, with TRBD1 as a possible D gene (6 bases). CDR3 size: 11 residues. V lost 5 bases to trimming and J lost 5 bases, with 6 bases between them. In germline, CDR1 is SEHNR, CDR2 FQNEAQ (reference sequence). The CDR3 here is CASSQGYGYTF. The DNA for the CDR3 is TGTGCCAGCAGCCAGGGGTATGGCTACACCTTC.

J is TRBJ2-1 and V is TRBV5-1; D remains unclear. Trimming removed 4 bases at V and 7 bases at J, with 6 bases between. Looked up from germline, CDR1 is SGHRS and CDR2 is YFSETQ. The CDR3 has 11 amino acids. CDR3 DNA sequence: TGCGCCAGCAGCGTTAAAAATGAGCAGTTCTTC. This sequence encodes CASSVKNEQFF.

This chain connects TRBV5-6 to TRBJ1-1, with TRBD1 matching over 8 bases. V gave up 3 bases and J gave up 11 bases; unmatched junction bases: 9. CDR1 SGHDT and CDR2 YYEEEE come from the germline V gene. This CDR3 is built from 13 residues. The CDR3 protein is CASSYQGASVAFF. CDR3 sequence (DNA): TGTGCCAGCAGCTATCAGGGGGCCAGTGTGGCTTTCTTT.

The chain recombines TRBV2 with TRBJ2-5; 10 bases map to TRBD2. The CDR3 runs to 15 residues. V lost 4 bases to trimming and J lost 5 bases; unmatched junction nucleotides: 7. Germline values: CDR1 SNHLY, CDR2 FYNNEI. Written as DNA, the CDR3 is TGTGCCAGCAGTGCTGAGCGGGGGGGCCGGGAGACCCAGTACTTC. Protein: CASSAERGGRETQYF.

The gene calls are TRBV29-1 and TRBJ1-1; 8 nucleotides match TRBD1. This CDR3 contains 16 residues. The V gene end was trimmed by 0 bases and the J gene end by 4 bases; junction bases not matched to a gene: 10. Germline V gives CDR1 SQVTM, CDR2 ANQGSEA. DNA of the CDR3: TGCAGCGTTGAAGAGCGGGGCAGGGGGCTGGCCACTGAAGCTTTCTTT. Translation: CSVEERGRGLATEAFF.

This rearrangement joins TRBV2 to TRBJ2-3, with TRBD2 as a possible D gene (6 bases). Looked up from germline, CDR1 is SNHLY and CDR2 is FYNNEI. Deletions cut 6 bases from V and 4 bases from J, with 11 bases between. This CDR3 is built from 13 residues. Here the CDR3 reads CASRGGAADTQYF. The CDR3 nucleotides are TGTGCCAGCAGGGGCGGGGCAGCAGATACGCAGTATTTT.

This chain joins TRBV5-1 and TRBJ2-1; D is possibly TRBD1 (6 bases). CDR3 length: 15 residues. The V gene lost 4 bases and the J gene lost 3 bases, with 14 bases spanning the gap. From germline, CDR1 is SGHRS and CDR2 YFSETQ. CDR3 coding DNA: TGCGCCAGCAGCAGTACAGGGAAACTCTACAATGAGCAGTTCTTC. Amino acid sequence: CASSSTGKLYNEQFF.

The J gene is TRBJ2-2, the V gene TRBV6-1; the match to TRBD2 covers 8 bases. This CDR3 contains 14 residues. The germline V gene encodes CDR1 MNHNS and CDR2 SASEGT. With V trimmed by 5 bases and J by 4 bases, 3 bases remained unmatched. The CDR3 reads CASSTGGGTGELFF. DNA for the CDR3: TGTGCCAGCAGTACCGGGGGGGGCACCGGGGAGCTGTTTTTT.

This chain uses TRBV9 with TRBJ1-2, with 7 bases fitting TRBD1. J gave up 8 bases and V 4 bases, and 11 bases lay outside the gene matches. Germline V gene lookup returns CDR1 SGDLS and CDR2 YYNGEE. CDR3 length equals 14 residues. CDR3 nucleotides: TGTGCCAGCAGCCCAATCACAGGGGCGGGCGGCTACACCTTC. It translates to CASSPITGAGGYTF.

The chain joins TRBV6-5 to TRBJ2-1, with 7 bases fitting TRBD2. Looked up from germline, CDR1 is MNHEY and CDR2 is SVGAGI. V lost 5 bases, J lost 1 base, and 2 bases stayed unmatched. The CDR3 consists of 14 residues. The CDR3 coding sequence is TGTGCCAGCAGTGGGGGGGTTTCCTACAATGAGCAGTTCTTC. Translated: CASSGGVSYNEQFF.